These 23 T cell receptor beta chains were all obtained from the same sample, sequenced in a study of PD-1 blockade in classical Hodgkin lymphoma. All trial patients relapsed after autologous stem cell transplantation. Only in-frame clones appear in the TCRdb table, and some are missing; sequencing was by immunoSEQ multiplex PCR. The repertoire holds tens of thousands of clones, with around 93% as singletons. Source: peripheral blood mononuclear cells (PBMCs), taken at baseline. These receptors originate from a human donor with classical Hodgkin lymphoma.

This chain links TRBV27 with TRBJ2-2, with a weak D call TRBD2 (5 bases). The germline V gene encodes CDR1 MNHEY and CDR2 SMNVEV (reference sequence). The CDR3 sequence is 14 residues long. Trimming removed 7 bases from V and 6 bases from J, with 15 bases in between. This CDR3 is CASTAPQRAGELFF. CDR3 DNA: TGTGCCAGCACCGCCCCCCAGAGGGCCGGGGAGCTGTTTTTT.

V gene TRBV19 combines with J gene TRBJ1-2; possible D gene TRBD1, 6 bases. The CDR3 loop spans 14 amino acids. Trimming cost V 4 bases and J 3 bases, with 12 bases left between them. Germline CDR1 LNHDA, CDR2 SQIVND (reference sequence). The CDR3: CASSKGDSDYGYTF. In DNA form, the CDR3 reads TGTGCCAGTAGTAAGGGGGACTCCGACTATGGCTACACCTTC.

The chain combines TRBV5-1 with TRBJ1-4; no reliable D call. This CDR3 is 14 amino acids long. Germline CDR1 reads SGHRS; CDR2 reads YFSETQ. V was clipped by 0 bases and J by 4 bases, with 7 bases between them. The CDR3: CASSLEYGNEKLFF. As DNA, the CDR3 is TGCGCCAGCAGCTTGGAGTACGGTAATGAAAAACTGTTTTTT.

The chain is built from TRBV11-1 and TRBJ2-7; D unclear. The V gene lost 7 bases and the J gene lost 0 bases, with 13 bases spanning the gap. Germline assignment: CDR1 SGHAT and CDR2 FQDESV (reference sequence). The CDR3 runs 14 residues. The CDR3 here is CASTLSYGSYEQYF. The CDR3 nucleotides are TGTGCCAGCACCCTAAGCTACGGCTCCTACGAGCAGTACTTC.

The chain recombines TRBV4-2 with TRBJ1-2, with unresolved D. Germline CDR1 and CDR2: LGHNA and YNFKEQ. The CDR3 contains 14 residues. V lost 0 bases to trimming and J lost 0 bases, with 5 bases between them. DNA of the CDR3: TGTGCCAGCAGCCAAGAGCTACCTAACTATGGCTACACCTTC. It codes for CASSQELPNYGYTF.

The genes are TRBV5-5 and TRBJ2-7; TRBD1 matches 7 bases. The CDR3 has 16 amino acids. With V trimmed by 4 bases and J by 3 bases, 13 bases remained unmatched. CDR1 and CDR2 from the germline V gene are SGHKS and YYEKEE (reference sequence). For the CDR3, the DNA is TGTGCCAGCAGCCTCGTGAGGGACAGTGAAATCTACGAGCAGTACTTC. This translates into CASSLVRDSEIYEQYF.

The chain combines TRBV6-5 with TRBJ1-2, with 10 bases aligning to TRBD1. This CDR3 has 15 residues. Unmatched junction bases numbered 8, after V lost 2 bases and J lost 8 bases. Germline values: CDR1 MNHEY, CDR2 SVGAGI. The CDR3 region has the DNA TGTGCCAGCAGTTACGCAGCCGGGACAGGGGTCGGCTACACCTTC. Encoded protein: CASSYAAGTGVGYTF.

This sequence joins TRBV7-2 and TRBJ2-5; no definite D call. The ends were cut back, 5 bases at V and 2 bases at J, with 12 bases in the middle. The length of the CDR3 is 14 residues. Per germline, CDR1 SGHTA and CDR2 FQGNSA. The CDR3 loop is CASSQNSRQETQYF. The CDR3, as DNA: TGTGCCAGCAGCCAAAACAGCCGGCAAGAGACCCAGTACTTC.

The chain links TRBV27 to TRBJ1-5, with unresolved D. Trimming took 6 bases from V and 6 from J, leaving 9 bases between them. From germline, CDR1 is MNHEY and CDR2 SMNVEV (reference sequence). This CDR3 region has 12 residues. The CDR3 DNA sequence: TGTGCCAGCAGCGTACCGGGTCAGCCCCAGCATTTT. Protein: CASSVPGQPQHF.

The rearrangement links TRBV2 to TRBJ2-7; D call uncertain. This CDR3 has 14 residues. Between the trimmed V and J ends, which lost 1 base and 4 bases, there was a span of 11 bases. Germline loops: CDR1 SNHLY, CDR2 FYNNEI. The CDR3 nucleotides read TGTGCCAGCAGTGAAGTCACTACAACGTACGAGCAGTACTTC. The encoded protein is CASSEVTTTYEQYF.

The chain uses TRBV19 and TRBJ2-7; D ambiguous. Trimming took 6 bases from V and 2 from J, leaving 11 bases between them. The CDR3 extends over 13 amino acids. Germline assignment: CDR1 LNHDA and CDR2 SQIVND (reference sequence). This CDR3 reads CASSQTKAYEQYF. CDR3 DNA: TGTGCCAGTAGCCAGACAAAAGCCTACGAGCAGTACTTC.

The J gene is TRBJ2-3, the V gene TRBV27, with TRBD2 identical over 8 bases. V lost 2 bases, J lost 5 bases, and 9 bases stayed unmatched. The CDR3 loop spans 16 amino acids. Germline CDR1 and CDR2: MNHEY and SMNVEV (reference sequence). CDR3 nucleotides: TGTGCCAGCAGTTTAAACCTCGGGGGGGCCGGAGATACGCAGTATTTT. It yields the protein CASSLNLGGAGDTQYF.

The CDR3 loop is CASSFNTPYEQYF. CDR3 in DNA: TGTGCCAGCAGTTTCAACACCCCCTACGAGCAGTACTTC. The chain recombines TRBV28 with TRBJ2-7; D is undetermined. Germline V gene data show CDR1 as MDHEN and CDR2 as SYDVKM. The CDR3 totals 13 residues. Trimming pared 3 bases from V and 2 bases from J, leaving 8 bases between.

The gene calls are TRBV27 and TRBJ2-5; D is possibly TRBD1 (6 bases). V was cut by 5 bases and J by 7 bases, with 17 bases left in between. CDR3 length equals 14 residues. In germline, CDR1 is MNHEY, CDR2 SMNVEV (reference sequence). CDR3 nucleotide sequence: TGTGCCAGCAGTACCTTAGACAGGACGGGGACCCAGTACTTC. Amino acids: CASSTLDRTGTQYF.

The chain carries TRBV27 and TRBJ2-7; D may be TRBD1 (6 bases). V shed 2 bases and J shed 4 bases, with 9 bases lying between them. This CDR3 is built from 13 residues. Germline V lookup: CDR1 MNHEY, CDR2 SMNVEV (reference sequence). The CDR3 region is CASSLGGGYEQYF. In DNA, the CDR3 is TGTGCCAGCAGTTTAGGGGGCGGGTACGAGCAGTACTTC.

This rearrangement joins TRBV9 to TRBJ1-6; 11 bases are a match to TRBD1. The CDR3 is 14 residues long. Germline trimming cut 1 base from V and 10 bases from J; bases unmatched to any gene: 1. The germline gives CDR1 SGDLS, CDR2 YYNGEE. CDR3 in amino acids: CASSVRDRGSPLHF. In DNA, the CDR3 is TGTGCCAGCAGCGTAAGGGACAGGGGGTCACCCCTCCACTTT. Full variable domain (outside the CDR3, taken from reference TRBV9 and TRBJ1-6): DSGVTQTPKHLITATGQRVTLRCSPRSGDLSVYWYQQSLDQGLQFLIQYYNGEERAKGNILERFSAQQFPDLHSELNLSSLELGDSALYFCASSVRDRGSPLHFGNGTRLTVT.

J is TRBJ2-7 and V is TRBV7-6; perhaps D is TRBD1 or TRBD2 (5 bases each). The V end was cut by 5 bases, the J end by 1 base, with 15 bases between. This CDR3 has 15 amino acids. Germline V gene sequence: CDR1 SGHVS, CDR2 FNYEAQ. The CDR3 sequence is CASSEEIWGSYEQYF. The CDR3 nucleotides read TGTGCCAGCAGCGAAGAAATATGGGGGTCCTACGAGCAGTACTTC.

This clone appeared a single time. V usage is TRBV5-1 and J usage is TRBJ2-7, with 7 bases aligning to TRBD1. Per the germline V gene, CDR1 is SGHRS and CDR2 is YFSETQ. The CDR3 spans 15 residues. J gave up 0 bases and V 0 bases, and 3 bases lay outside the gene matches. CDR3 nucleotide sequence: TGCGCCAGCAGCTTGGGGACAGGCAGCTCCTACGAGCAGTACTTC. This sequence encodes CASSLGTGSSYEQYF.

The chain carries TRBV9 and TRBJ2-3, with 9 bases matching TRBD2. This CDR3 is 17 amino acids long. V was clipped by 0 bases and J by 2 bases; unmatched bases: 7. Germline V gene lookup returns CDR1 SGDLS and CDR2 YYNGEE. The chain's CDR3 is CASSVDPREGPTDTQYF. For the CDR3, the DNA is TGTGCCAGCAGCGTAGATCCGCGGGAGGGCCCCACAGATACGCAGTATTTT.

The V and J genes are TRBV28 and TRBJ1-4; possibly TRBD1 for D (5 bases). This CDR3 contains 13 residues. CDR1 and CDR2 from the germline V gene are MDHEN and SYDVKM. The V end was cut by 8 bases, the J end by 8 bases, with 15 bases between. The CDR3 protein is CASRGGSWEKLFF. The CDR3 DNA is TGTGCCAGCCGTGGGGGGTCGTGGGAAAAACTGTTTTTT.

The chain links TRBV29-1 to TRBJ1-1; a possible D gene is TRBD1 (5 bases). The CDR3 contains 14 residues. V gave up 3 bases and J gave up 1 base, with 12 bases separating them. Germline CDR1 reads SQVTM; CDR2 reads ANQGSEA. CDR3 coding DNA: TGCAGCGTTGACAAAGGGAGGGGGAACACTGAAGCTTTCTTT. Protein sequence: CSVDKGRGNTEAFF.

The chain recombines TRBV5-1 with TRBJ2-4; D may be TRBD1 or TRBD2 (5 bases each). Trimming stripped 4 bases from V and 8 bases from J, with 16 bases between. Looked up from germline, CDR1 is SGHRS and CDR2 is YFSETQ. The CDR3 runs 14 residues. This CDR3 is CASSPLIGADIQYF. For the CDR3, the DNA is TGCGCCAGCAGCCCGCTGATCGGGGCTGACATTCAGTACTTC. The whole variable domain, remainder taken from reference TRBV5-1 and TRBJ2-4, is KAGVTQTPRYLIKTRGQQVTLSCSPISGHRSVSWYQQTPGQGLQFLFEYFSETQRNKGNFPGRFSGRQFSNSRSEMNVSTLELGDSALYLCASSPLIGADIQYFGAGTRLSVL.

This chain uses TRBV7-2 with TRBJ2-4; possibly TRBD2 for D (6 bases). The CDR3 consists of 16 residues. Germline CDR1 reads SGHTA; CDR2 reads FQGNSA. Between the trimmed V and J ends, which lost 5 bases and 0 bases, there was a span of 14 bases. CDR3 protein: CASSPRRAGAKNIQYF. CDR3 nucleotide sequence: TGTGCCAGCAGCCCGAGACGAGCGGGAGCCAAAAACATTCAGTACTTC.